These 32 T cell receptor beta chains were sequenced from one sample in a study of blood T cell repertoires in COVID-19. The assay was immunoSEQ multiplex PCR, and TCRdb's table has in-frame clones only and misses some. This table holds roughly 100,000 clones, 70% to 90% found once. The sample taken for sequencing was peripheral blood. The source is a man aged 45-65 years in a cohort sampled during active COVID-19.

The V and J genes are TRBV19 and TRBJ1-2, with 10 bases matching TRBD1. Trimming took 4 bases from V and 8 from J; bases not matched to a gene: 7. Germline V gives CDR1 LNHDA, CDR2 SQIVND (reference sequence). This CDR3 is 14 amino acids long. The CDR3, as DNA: TGTGCCAGTAGTACCCGGGACAGGGGCACGGGCTACACCTTC. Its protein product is CASSTRDRGTGYTF. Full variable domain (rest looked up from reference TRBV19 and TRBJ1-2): DGGITQSPKYLFRKEGQNVTLSCEQNLNHDAMYWYRQDPGQGLRLIYYSQIVNDFQKGDIAEGYSVSREKKESFPLTVTSAQKNPTAFYLCASSTRDRGTGYTFGSGTRLTVV.

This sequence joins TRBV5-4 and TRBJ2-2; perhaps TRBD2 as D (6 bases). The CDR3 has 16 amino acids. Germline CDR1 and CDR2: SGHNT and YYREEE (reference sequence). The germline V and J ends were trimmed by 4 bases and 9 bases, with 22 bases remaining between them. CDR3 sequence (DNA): TGTGCCAGCAGCAGCAGACTAGTGGGGCCCGACAGGGAGCTGTTTTTT. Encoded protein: CASSSRLVGPDRELFF.

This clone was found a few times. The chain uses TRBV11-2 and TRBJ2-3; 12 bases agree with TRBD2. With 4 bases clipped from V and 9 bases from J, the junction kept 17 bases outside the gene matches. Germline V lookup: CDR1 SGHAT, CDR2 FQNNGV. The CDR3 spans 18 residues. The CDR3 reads CASSSPTSGGPGIATQYF. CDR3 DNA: TGTGCCAGCAGCTCCCCGACTAGCGGGGGCCCGGGCATTGCGACGCAGTATTTT.

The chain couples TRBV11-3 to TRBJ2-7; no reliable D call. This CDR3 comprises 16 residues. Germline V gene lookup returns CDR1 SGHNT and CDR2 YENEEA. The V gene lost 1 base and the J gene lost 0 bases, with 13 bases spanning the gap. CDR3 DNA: TGTGCCAGCAGCTTAGGTCGAGAGCTCCTCTCCTACGAGCAGTACTTC. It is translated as CASSLGRELLSYEQYF.

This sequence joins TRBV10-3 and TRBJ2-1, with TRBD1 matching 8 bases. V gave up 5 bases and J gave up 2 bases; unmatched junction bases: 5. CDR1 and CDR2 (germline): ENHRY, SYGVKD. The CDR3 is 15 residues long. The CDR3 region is CAISLSTGAYNEQFF. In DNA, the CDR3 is TGTGCCATCAGTTTATCGACAGGGGCCTACAATGAGCAGTTCTTC.

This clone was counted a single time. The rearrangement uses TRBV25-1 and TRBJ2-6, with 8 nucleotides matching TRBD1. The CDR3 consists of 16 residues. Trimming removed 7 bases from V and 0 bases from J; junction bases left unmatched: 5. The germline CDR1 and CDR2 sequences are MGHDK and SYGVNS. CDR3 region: CASIGTGYSGANVLTF. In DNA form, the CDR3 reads TGTGCCAGCATAGGGACAGGCTACTCTGGGGCCAACGTCCTGACTTTC.

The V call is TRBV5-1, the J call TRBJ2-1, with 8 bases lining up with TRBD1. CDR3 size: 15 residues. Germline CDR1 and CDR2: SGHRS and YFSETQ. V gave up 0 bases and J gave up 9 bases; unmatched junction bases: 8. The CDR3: CASSLGGQVVFEQFF. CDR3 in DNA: TGCGCCAGCAGCTTGGGGGGACAGGTAGTTTTTGAGCAGTTCTTC.

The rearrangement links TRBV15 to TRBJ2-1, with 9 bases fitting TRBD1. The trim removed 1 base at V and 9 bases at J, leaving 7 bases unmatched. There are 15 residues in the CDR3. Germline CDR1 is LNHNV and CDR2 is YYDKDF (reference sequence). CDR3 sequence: CATSRGGQGSFEQFF. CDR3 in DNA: TGTGCCACCAGCAGAGGGGGACAGGGTTCTTTTGAGCAGTTCTTC.

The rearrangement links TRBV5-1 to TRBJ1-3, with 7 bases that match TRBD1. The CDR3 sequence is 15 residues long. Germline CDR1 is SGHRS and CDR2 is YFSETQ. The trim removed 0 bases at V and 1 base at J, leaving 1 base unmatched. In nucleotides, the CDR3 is TGCGCCAGCAGCTTGGCGGACAGGTCTGGAAACACCATATATTTT. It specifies CASSLADRSGNTIYF.

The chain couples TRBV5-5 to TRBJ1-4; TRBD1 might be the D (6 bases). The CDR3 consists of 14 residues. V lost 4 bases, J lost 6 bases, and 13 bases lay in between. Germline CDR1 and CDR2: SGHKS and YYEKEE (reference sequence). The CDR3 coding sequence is TGTGCCAGCAGCCCAGGGGCATGGGATGAAAAACTGTTTTTT. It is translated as CASSPGAWDEKLFF.

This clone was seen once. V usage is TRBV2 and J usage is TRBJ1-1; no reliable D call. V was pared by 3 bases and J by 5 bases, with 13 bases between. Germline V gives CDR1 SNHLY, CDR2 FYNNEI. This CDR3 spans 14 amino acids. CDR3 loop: CASSENSGKTEAFF. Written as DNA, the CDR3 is TGTGCCAGCAGTGAGAACTCGGGGAAGACTGAAGCTTTCTTT.

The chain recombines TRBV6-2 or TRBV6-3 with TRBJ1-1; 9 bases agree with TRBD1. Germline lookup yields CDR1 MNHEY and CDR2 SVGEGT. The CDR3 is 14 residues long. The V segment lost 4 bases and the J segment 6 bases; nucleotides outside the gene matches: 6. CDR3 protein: CASSSTGGVAEAFF. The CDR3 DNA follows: TGTGCCAGCAGTTCAACAGGGGGCGTCGCTGAAGCTTTCTTT.

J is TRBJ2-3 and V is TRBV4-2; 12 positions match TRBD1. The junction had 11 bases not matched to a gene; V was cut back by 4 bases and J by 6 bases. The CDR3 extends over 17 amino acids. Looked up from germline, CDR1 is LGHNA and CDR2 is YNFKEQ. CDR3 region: CASSLPPGDRGRDTQYF. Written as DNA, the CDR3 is TGTGCCAGCAGCCTTCCCCCAGGGGACAGGGGGCGGGATACGCAGTATTTT.

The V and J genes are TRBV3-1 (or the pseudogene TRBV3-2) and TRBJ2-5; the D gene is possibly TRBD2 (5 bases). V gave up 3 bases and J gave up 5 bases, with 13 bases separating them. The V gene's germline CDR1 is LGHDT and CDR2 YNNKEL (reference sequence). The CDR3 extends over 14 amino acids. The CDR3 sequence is CASSHREPGETQYF. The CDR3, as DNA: TGTGCCAGCAGCCACCGGGAACCGGGCGAGACCCAGTACTTC.

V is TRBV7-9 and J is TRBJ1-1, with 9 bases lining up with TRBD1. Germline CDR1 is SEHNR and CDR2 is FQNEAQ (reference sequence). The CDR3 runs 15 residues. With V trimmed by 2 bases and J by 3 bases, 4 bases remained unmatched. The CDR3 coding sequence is TGTGCCAGCAGCTTACCGGACAGGGGTGACACTGAAGCTTTCTTT. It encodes CASSLPDRGDTEAFF.

CDR3 region: CASSSSGQGMNYGYTF. The CDR3 DNA reads TGTGCCAGCAGCTCCTCAGGACAGGGGATGAACTATGGCTACACCTTC. This chain connects TRBV11-2 to TRBJ1-2; 9 bases agree with TRBD1. CDR1 SGHAT and CDR2 FQNNGV come from the germline V gene. The V gene end was trimmed by 4 bases and the J gene end by 2 bases; junction bases not matched to a gene: 8. The CDR3 sequence is 16 residues long.

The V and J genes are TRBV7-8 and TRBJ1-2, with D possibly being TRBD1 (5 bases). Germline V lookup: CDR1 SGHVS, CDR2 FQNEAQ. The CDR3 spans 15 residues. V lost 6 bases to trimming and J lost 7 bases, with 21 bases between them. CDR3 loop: CASSYRWAGIGGYTF. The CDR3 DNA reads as TGTGCCAGCAGTTATCGATGGGCAGGGATCGGTGGCTACACCTTC.

DNA of the CDR3: TGTGCCAGTAGTCCTAGCGGGGGTCTCGGGGACAATGAGCAGTTCTTC. Its protein product is CASSPSGGLGDNEQFF. The chain recombines TRBV19 with TRBJ2-1, with TRBD2 identical over 10 bases. CDR3 size: 16 residues. With V trimmed by 5 bases and J by 5 bases, 9 bases remained unmatched. Germline CDR1 LNHDA, CDR2 SQIVND (reference sequence). Based on the CDR3 plus reference TRBV19 and TRBJ2-1, the full variable domain is DGGITQSPKYLFRKEGQNVTLSCEQNLNHDAMYWYRQDPGQGLRLIYYSQIVNDFQKGDIAEGYSVSREKKESFPLTVTSAQKNPTAFYLCASSPSGGLGDNEQFFGPGTRLTVL.

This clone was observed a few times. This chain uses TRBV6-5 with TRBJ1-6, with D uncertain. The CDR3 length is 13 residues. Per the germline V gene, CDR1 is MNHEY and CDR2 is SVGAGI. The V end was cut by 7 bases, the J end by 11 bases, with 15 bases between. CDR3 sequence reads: CASTLSNPPPLHF. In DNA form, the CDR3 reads TGTGCCAGCACCCTAAGTAATCCTCCACCCCTCCACTTT.

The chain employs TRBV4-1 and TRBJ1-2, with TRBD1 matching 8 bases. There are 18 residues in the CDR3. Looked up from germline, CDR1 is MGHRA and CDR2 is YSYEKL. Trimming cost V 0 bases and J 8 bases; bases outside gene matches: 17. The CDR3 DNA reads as TGCGCCAGCAGCCAAGATTATGGGGGATTAGACAGGGGCGCGGGCTACACCTTC. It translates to CASSQDYGGLDRGAGYTF.

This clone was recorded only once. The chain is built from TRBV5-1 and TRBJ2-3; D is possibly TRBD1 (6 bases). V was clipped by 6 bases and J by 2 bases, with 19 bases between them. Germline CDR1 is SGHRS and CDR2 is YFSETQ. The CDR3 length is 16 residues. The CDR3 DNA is TGCGCCAGCAATCCTGTACGACAGGTAGCCACAGATACGCAGTATTTT. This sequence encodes CASNPVRQVATDTQYF. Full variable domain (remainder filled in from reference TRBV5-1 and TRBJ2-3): KAGVTQTPRYLIKTRGQQVTLSCSPISGHRSVSWYQQTPGQGLQFLFEYFSETQRNKGNFPGRFSGRQFSNSRSEMNVSTLELGDSALYLCASNPVRQVATDTQYFGPGTRLTVL.

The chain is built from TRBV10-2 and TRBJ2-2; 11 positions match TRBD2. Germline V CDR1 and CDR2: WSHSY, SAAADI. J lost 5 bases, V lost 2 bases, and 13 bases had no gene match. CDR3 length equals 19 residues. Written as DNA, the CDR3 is TGCGCCAGCAGTGAGGAAAGACTAGCGGGGAGGGCTGGAACCGGGGAGCTGTTTTTT. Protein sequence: CASSEERLAGRAGTGELFF.

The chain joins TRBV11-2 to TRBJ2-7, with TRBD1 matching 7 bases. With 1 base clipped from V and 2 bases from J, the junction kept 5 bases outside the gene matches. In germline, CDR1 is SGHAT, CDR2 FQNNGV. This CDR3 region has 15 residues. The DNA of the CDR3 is TGTGCCAGCAGCTTAGGTCCGGGGACAGCCTACGAGCAGTACGTC. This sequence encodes CASSLGPGTAYEQYV.

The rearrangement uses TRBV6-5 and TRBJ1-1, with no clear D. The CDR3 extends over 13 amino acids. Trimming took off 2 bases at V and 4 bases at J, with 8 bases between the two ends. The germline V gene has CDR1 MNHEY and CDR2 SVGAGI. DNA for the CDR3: TGTGCCAGCAGTTACGGCACCCCCACTGAAGCTTTCTTT. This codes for CASSYGTPTEAFF.

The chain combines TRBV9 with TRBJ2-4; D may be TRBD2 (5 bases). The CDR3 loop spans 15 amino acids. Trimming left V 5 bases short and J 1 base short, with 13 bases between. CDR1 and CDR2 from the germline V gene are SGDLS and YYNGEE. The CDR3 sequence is CASSDYPRAKNIQYF. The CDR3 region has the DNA TGTGCCAGCAGTGACTACCCCCGGGCCAAAAACATTCAGTACTTC.

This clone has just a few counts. The CDR3 loop reads CATSRDRTGSAEQYV. CDR3 nucleotide sequence: TGTGCCACCAGCAGAGATAGGACAGGGAGCGCCGAGCAGTACGTC. The rearrangement uses TRBV15 and TRBJ2-7; 8 bases line up with TRBD1. The CDR3 consists of 15 residues. The germline gives CDR1 LNHNV, CDR2 YYDKDF (reference sequence). V was pared by 0 bases and J by 6 bases, with 7 bases of the junction left unmatched.

This CDR3 reads CASSIGGTGRQETQYF. In DNA, the CDR3 is TGTGCCAGTAGTATAGGGGGGACAGGTCGTCAAGAGACCCAGTACTTC. V gene TRBV19 combines with J gene TRBJ2-5; 8 bases fit TRBD1. The V segment lost 1 base and the J segment 2 bases; nucleotides outside the gene matches: 6. CDR1 and CDR2 (germline): LNHDA, SQIVND (reference sequence). The CDR3 consists of 16 residues.

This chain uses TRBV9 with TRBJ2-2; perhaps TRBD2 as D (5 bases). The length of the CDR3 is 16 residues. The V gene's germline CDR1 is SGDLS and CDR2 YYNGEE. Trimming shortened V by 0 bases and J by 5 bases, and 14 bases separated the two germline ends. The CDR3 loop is CASSVGGNYLTGELFF. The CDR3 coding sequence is TGTGCCAGCAGCGTAGGAGGGAACTACCTTACCGGGGAGCTGTTTTTT.

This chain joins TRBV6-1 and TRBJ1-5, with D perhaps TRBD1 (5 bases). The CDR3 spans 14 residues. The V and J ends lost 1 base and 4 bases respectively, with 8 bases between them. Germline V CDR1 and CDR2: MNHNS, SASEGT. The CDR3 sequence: CASSEVQGNQPQHF. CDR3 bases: TGTGCCAGCAGTGAAGTGCAGGGAAATCAGCCCCAGCATTTT.

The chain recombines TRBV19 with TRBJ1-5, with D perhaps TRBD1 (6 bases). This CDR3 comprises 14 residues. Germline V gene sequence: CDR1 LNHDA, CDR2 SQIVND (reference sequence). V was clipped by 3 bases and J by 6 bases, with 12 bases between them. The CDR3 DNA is TGTGCCAGTAGTATCCCAACAGGGAGTCAGCCCCAGCATTTT. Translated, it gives CASSIPTGSQPQHF.

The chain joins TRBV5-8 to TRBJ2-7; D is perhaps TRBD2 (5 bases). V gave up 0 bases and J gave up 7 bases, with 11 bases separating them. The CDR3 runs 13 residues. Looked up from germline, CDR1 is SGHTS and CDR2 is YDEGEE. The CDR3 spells CASSLAPPGEQYV. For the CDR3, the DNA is TGTGCCAGCAGCTTGGCTCCACCGGGGGAGCAGTACGTC.

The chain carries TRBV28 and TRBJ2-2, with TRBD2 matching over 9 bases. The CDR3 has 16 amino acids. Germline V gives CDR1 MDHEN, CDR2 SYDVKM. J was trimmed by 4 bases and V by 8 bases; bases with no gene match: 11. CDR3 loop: CASPPSGGRGTGELFF. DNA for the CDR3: TGTGCCAGCCCCCCCAGCGGGGGGCGGGGCACCGGGGAGCTGTTTTTT.